This entry concerns a single T cell receptor beta chain. It has no known antigen specificity. The sample holds no much larger clone one base away, and base qualities are not on file. The entry originates in a study of blood T cells in healthy people across ages (dated by TCRdb to the mid-2010s). In the study overall: Template switching captured roughly one uniquely barcoded TCR beta cDNA molecule per two T cells in model experiments. To avoid experimental bias, donors of different ages were randomly spread across the sequencing lanes. To track age-related changes in TCR beta repertoire diversity, the study relied on deep sequencing normalized with unique cDNA molecular identifiers. Using the same blood draw, the study looked at two additional independent replicas of 1 million unique cDNA reads for two donors, one aged 18 to 30 and the other aged 80 or older. The donors were split into four age groups: young (average around 15 years), middle-aged (39), aged (approximately 60) and long-lived (under 85). The study at large found these results: Observed TCR beta diversity per million T cells fell roughly linearly with age, and a significant reduction was already apparent by age about 38. Because donor CMV infection status was unknown, age-related changes in expanded clonotypes were potentially confounded. Total diversity estimates from one million sequenced T cells were considered lower bounds and underestimates. Compared with the aged group, the long-lived group had more naive CD4+ T cells, fewer expanded clones and increased TCR diversity, suggesting age selection. A strong correlation was found between observed TCR beta diversity and the percentage of naive T cells measured by flow cytometry. Conclusive comparison of naive and antigen-experienced compartments was prevented by the profiling of bulk unsorted PBMCs.

Its CDR3 holds 15 amino acids, cysteine through phenylalanine. Left in the record is the CDR3 DNA by itself, 45 bases read in frame from the first base. V is clipped by 4 bases and J by 3 bases, and the sequence between their germline boundaries is 16 bases long. In the germline V gene (reference sequence), CDR1 corresponds to LNHNV and CDR2 to YYDKDF. The library was made by 5' RACE. Sequencing was performed on an Illumina HiSeq 2500. A second PCR of about 6 to 11 cycles was performed with a sample-barcoded 5' primer and a J-beta primer mix. A template-switch 5' adaptor carrying 12 random nucleotides introduced a unique molecular identifier onto each TCR beta cDNA molecule. Each sample yielded at least 2.5 million CDR3-containing paired-end reads. The Mint cDNA synthesis kit, primed by a TRBC-specific oligonucleotide, was used to synthesize first-strand cDNA from all RNA. All cDNA was treated with uracil-DNA glycosylase and then went through a first 18-cycle PCR with the universal primers M1SS and BC2_uni_R. Processing in the source paper ran as follows. For normalization, 1 million high-quality reads were randomly selected from each sample, with every read carrying a distinct molecular identifier. Instead of being binned into consensus sequences, reads that shared molecular identifiers were thrown out. MiTCR, set to a Q25 quality threshold and the strictest error-elimination algorithm, was used for CDR3 identification, clonotype clustering and error correction. A nonparametric unseen species model with Euler transformation was used to estimate a lower bound on total TCR beta diversity. The raw public reads went through TCRdb reprocessing: fastp at Q25, MiXCR clone calling, in-frame beta chains kept. Rows are unified per CDR3 protein, each entry keeping the most common DNA and genes. TCRdb, not the original authors, processed these V and J calls. Counted in this sample were around 940,000 distinct CDR3 sequences; roughly 51% of them appeared once. The ten largest clones represent 20% to 25% of the sample.

Systemically healthy Caucasian individuals from Russia, roughly 40 in total and aged about 6 to 95 years, were included as donors. Ten milliliters of peripheral blood were drawn from each donor into EDTA-treated Vacutainer tubes. PBMCs were isolated by Ficoll-Paque density-gradient centrifugation, with at least 6.5 million obtained per sample. Trizol reagent was used to extract total RNA from PBMCs, with at least 5 micrograms per sample. For every donor, an aliquot of PBMCs went through flow cytometry to measure the percentages of naive CD45RAhigh/CD27high T cells. The sequence joins TRBV15 to TRBJ2-7, with TRBD2 tentatively as D gene (6 bases match). This receptor was identified in a woman aged 60-70 years in good health. Sequenced input: blood. The nucleotide sequence reads TGTGCCACCAGCATGTCGCGGGAACCCGACTACGAGCAGTACTTC. Its amino acids are CATSMSREPDYEQYF.